One sample yielded the 24 T cell receptor beta chains listed below, sequenced in a study of lymphopenia after photon versus proton radiotherapy. The data were produced by immunoSEQ multiplex PCR, yet TCRdb's version contains in-frame clones alone and is incomplete. This sample has 65,000 to 70,000 clones; roughly 93% occur once, and the top ten carry about 3%. Here the sequenced sample was peripheral blood, taken from a patient treated with photon-based radiotherapy. The receptors were gathered from a woman between 65 and 79 years old with pancreatic cancer.

The CDR3 protein is CASKDTGNQPQHF. CDR3 bases: TGTGCCAGCAAAGACACAGGCAATCAGCCCCAGCATTTT. This chain uses TRBV28 with TRBJ1-5; D remains ambiguous. With 7 bases removed from V and 2 bases from J, the gap between germline ends came to 9 bases. Germline V gene lookup returns CDR1 MDHEN and CDR2 SYDVKM. The CDR3 covers 13 residues.

This clone came up once. The chain is built from TRBV12-5 and TRBJ2-5; D gene uncertain. Looked up from germline, CDR1 is LGHNT and CDR2 is FRNRAP. Trimming took off 2 bases at V and 2 bases at J, with 6 bases between the two ends. CDR3 length: 13 residues. CDR3 residues: CASGLSPQETQYF. DNA of the CDR3: TGTGCTAGTGGTTTGTCCCCGCAAGAGACCCAGTACTTC.

The chain recombines TRBV27 with TRBJ2-7; D is unresolved. Per germline, CDR1 MNHEY and CDR2 SMNVEV (reference sequence). Trimming shortened V by 3 bases and J by 1 base, and 10 bases separated the two germline ends. This CDR3 is built from 14 residues. The CDR3 reads CASSFFGPSYEQYF. The CDR3 coding sequence is TGTGCCAGCAGTTTTTTCGGGCCATCCTACGAGCAGTACTTC.

This clone was observed once. The chain joins TRBV7-2 to TRBJ2-2; D call uncertain. CDR3 size: 14 residues. Per germline, CDR1 SGHTA and CDR2 FQGNSA. V was trimmed by 1 base and J by 0 bases, leaving 3 bases between them. The DNA for the CDR3 is TGTGCCAGCAGCTTAGTTGCGAACACCGGGGAGCTGTTTTTT. Translating gives CASSLVANTGELFF.

The chain employs TRBV4-3 and TRBJ2-7; D perhaps matches TRBD2 (6 bases). CDR1 is LGHNA and CDR2 is YSLEER in the germline V gene. V shed 0 bases and J shed 3 bases, with 12 bases lying between them. The CDR3 is 15 amino acids. CDR3 coding DNA: TGCGCCAGCAGCCAAGATACGGATAGCGGCTACGAGCAGTACTTC. Amino acid sequence: CASSQDTDSGYEQYF.

The table lists this clone with a count of one. The chain uses TRBV7-8 and TRBJ2-7, with D unclear. CDR1 and CDR2 from the germline V gene are SGHVS and FQNEAQ. This CDR3 region has 12 residues. Trimming removed 5 bases at V and 0 bases at J, with 5 bases between. The CDR3 is CASSQSSYEQYF. CDR3 bases: TGTGCCAGCAGCCAGAGCTCCTACGAGCAGTACTTC.

CDR3 coding DNA: TGCGCCACCGGGACTACCGAGTCCTACGAGCAGTACTTC. It translates to CATGTTESYEQYF. This rearrangement joins TRBV4-1 to TRBJ2-7; 7 bases are a match to TRBD2. CDR3 length: 13 amino acids. Germline V gene sequence: CDR1 MGHRA, CDR2 YSYEKL. V gave up 10 bases and J gave up 1 base; unmatched junction bases: 7.

The gene calls are TRBV7-9 and TRBJ2-1; D call uncertain. This CDR3 region has 12 residues. Trimming cost V 5 bases and J 7 bases, with 9 bases left between them. Per germline, CDR1 SEHNR and CDR2 FQNEAQ (reference sequence). CDR3 protein: CASSPLTNEQFF. CDR3 nucleotide sequence: TGTGCCAGCAGCCCTCTAACGAATGAGCAGTTCTTC.

J is TRBJ2-5 and V is TRBV11-2, with D possibly TRBD2 on 6 matching bases. This CDR3 has 15 residues. Trimming took 1 base from V and 9 from J, leaving 18 bases between them. Germline V gene data show CDR1 as SGHAT and CDR2 as FQNNGV. The CDR3 DNA reads TGTGCCAGCAGCTTAGGACGGGGGTACTTGGGAGCCCAGTACTTC. Amino acid sequence: CASSLGRGYLGAQYF.

V gene TRBV5-1 combines with J gene TRBJ2-2; D possibly matches TRBD1 or TRBD2 (6 bases each). The CDR3 length is 14 residues. The germline V and J ends were trimmed by 7 bases and 4 bases, with 14 bases remaining between them. Germline V gives CDR1 SGHRS, CDR2 YFSETQ. CDR3 nucleotides: TGCGCCAGCTGGCGGGACAACCCCACCGGGGAGCTGTTTTTT. Translation gives CASWRDNPTGELFF.

The genes are TRBV6-5 and TRBJ1-4; 7 bases align to TRBD1. CDR3 size: 14 residues. V gave up 6 bases and J gave up 7 bases; unmatched junction bases: 8. Germline V lookup: CDR1 MNHEY, CDR2 SVGAGI. Written as DNA, the CDR3 is TGTGCCAGCAGATCGGGACAGACCGCTGAAAAACTGTTTTTT. Translated: CASRSGQTAEKLFF.

The gene calls are TRBV2 and TRBJ2-4; D remains ambiguous. Germline V gene lookup returns CDR1 SNHLY and CDR2 FYNNEI. CDR3 length: 12 amino acids. Trimming cost V 1 base and J 6 bases, with 4 bases left between them. The CDR3 DNA reads TGTGCCAGCAGTGAAGACGGAAACATTCAGTACTTC. Its protein is CASSEDGNIQYF.

The chain recombines TRBV14 with TRBJ1-2; TRBD1 agrees at 11 bases. V shed 5 bases and J 7 bases; nucleotides not matched to a gene: 6. The germline CDR1 and CDR2 sequences are SGHDN and FVKESK. The CDR3 sequence is 14 residues long. The CDR3 sequence is CASSVGTGGLGYTF. The CDR3 nucleotides read TGTGCCAGCAGCGTCGGGACAGGGGGTCTTGGCTACACCTTC.

The genes are TRBV27 and TRBJ1-2; perhaps TRBD1 as D (6 bases). The CDR3 runs 17 residues. Germline CDR1 reads MNHEY; CDR2 reads SMNVEV (reference sequence). The V gene lost 0 bases and the J gene lost 4 bases, with 18 bases spanning the gap. The CDR3 sequence: CASSLSARGDGAYGYTF. The CDR3 DNA reads TGTGCCAGCAGTTTATCAGCAAGGGGGGATGGGGCCTATGGCTACACCTTC.

This chain uses TRBV2 with TRBJ2-7, with D perhaps matching TRBD2 (6 bases). Trimming cost V 7 bases and J 0 bases, with 16 bases left between them. This CDR3 region has 15 residues. Germline V gene sequence: CDR1 SNHLY, CDR2 FYNNEI. CDR3 in DNA: TGTGCCAGCAACACTCTTAGCGGCCGCTCCTACGAGCAGTACTTC. Protein product: CASNTLSGRSYEQYF.

This chain joins TRBV28 and TRBJ1-5; the D is unclear. In germline, CDR1 is MDHEN, CDR2 SYDVKM. This CDR3 region has 13 residues. Trimming cost V 2 bases and J 0 bases, with 2 bases left between them. CDR3 in amino acids: CASSLLSNQPQHF. As DNA, the CDR3 is TGTGCCAGCAGTTTACTTAGCAATCAGCCCCAGCATTTT.

J is TRBJ1-1 and V is TRBV5-6; possible D gene TRBD1, 5 bases. The V gene lost 4 bases and the J gene lost 11 bases, with 15 bases spanning the gap. This CDR3 spans 12 amino acids. Germline values: CDR1 SGHDT, CDR2 YYEEEE. CDR3 amino acids: CASSTMGETAFF. The DNA for the CDR3 is TGTGCCAGCAGCACCATGGGGGAAACGGCTTTCTTT. The complete variable domain, with remaining parts taken from reference TRBV5-6 and TRBJ1-1, reads DAGVTQSPTHLIKTRGQQVTLRCSPKSGHDTVSWYQQALGQGPQFIFQYYEEEERQRGNFPDRFSGHQFPNYSSELNVNALLLGDSALYLCASSTMGETAFFGQGTRLTVV.

This chain uses TRBV28 with TRBJ1-3; unclear D gene. This CDR3 spans 16 amino acids. Germline V gives CDR1 MDHEN, CDR2 SYDVKM. V lost 1 base, J lost 1 base, and 11 bases lay in between. The CDR3 coding sequence is TGTGCCAGCAGTTTATTGGGTCGGGGATCTGGAAACACCATATATTTT. This gives the protein CASSLLGRGSGNTIYF.

The V call is TRBV5-8, the J call TRBJ2-2; D unresolved. Germline CDR1 and CDR2: SGHTS and YDEGEE. The CDR3 loop spans 15 amino acids. Trimming removed 7 bases from V and 4 bases from J, with 17 bases in between. The CDR3, as DNA: TGTGCCAGCTTAGGACCGGGCCGTGGCACCGGGGAGCTGTTTTTT. Amino acids: CASLGPGRGTGELFF.

The chain has TRBV27 and TRBJ2-1; D is ambiguous. The CDR3 runs to 15 residues. V was clipped by 6 bases and J by 0 bases, with 12 bases between them. Per germline, CDR1 MNHEY and CDR2 SMNVEV (reference sequence). This CDR3 is CASRSAQSSYNEQFF. CDR3 sequence (DNA): TGTGCCAGCAGATCCGCACAGAGCTCCTACAATGAGCAGTTCTTC.

This rearrangement joins TRBV5-4 to TRBJ1-4; no firm D call. V lost 0 bases and J lost 2, with 5 bases in between. Germline loops: CDR1 SGHNT, CDR2 YYREEE (reference sequence). The CDR3 loop spans 14 amino acids. The CDR3 loop is CASSLGGTNEKLFF. CDR3 bases: TGTGCCAGCAGCTTGGGTGGGACTAATGAAAAACTGTTTTTT.

V gene TRBV2 combines with J gene TRBJ2-7; 11 bases are a match to TRBD1. J lost 4 bases, V lost 6 bases, and 14 bases had no gene match. Germline CDR1 is SNHLY and CDR2 is FYNNEI. This CDR3 is 17 amino acids long. CDR3 coding DNA: TGTGCCAGCAGCCACGGCCCGGACAGGGGGCTTTTTTACGAGCAGTACTTC. It codes for CASSHGPDRGLFYEQYF.

The CDR3 here is CASNSDSGGYTF. In nucleotides, the CDR3 is TGTGCCAGCAATTCGGACTCAGGCGGCTACACCTTC. The genes are TRBV28 and TRBJ1-2, with D hard to call. The V end was cut by 7 bases, the J end by 8 bases, with 14 bases between. Germline CDR1 reads MDHEN; CDR2 reads SYDVKM. The CDR3 spans 12 residues.

This chain uses TRBV30 with TRBJ2-3; no clear D. V lost 1 base, J lost 4 bases, and 6 bases lay in between. The CDR3 loop spans 12 amino acids. Germline assignment: CDR1 GTSNPN and CDR2 SVGIG (reference sequence). For the CDR3, the DNA is TGTGCCTGGAGTGCCGGGCCAGATACGCAGTATTTT. Amino acids: CAWSAGPDTQYF.